A selection of T cell receptor beta chains follows, all from one sample in a study of shared T cell receptors in the human thymus. Produced via immunoSEQ multiplex PCR; TCRdb's table is partial and in-frame only. Of more than 550,000 clones in the sample, 80% to 90% were seen once. The same data also contributed to another study, on human thymus T cells.

Sequenced sample: thymocytes. The receptors originated from a girl under two years old with a congenital heart defect. Each CDR3 is given with its conserved first and last residue. D genes are given only for firm matches. Clone size is given for some rows only: seen once, a few or many times, or a class if the clone is expanded.

clone size: -
J gene: TRBJ1-1
CDR3 length: 16
V gene: TRBV5-1
D gene: -
CDR3 DNA: TGCGCCAGCAGCTTGTTTTCTGACAAATTGAACACTGAAGCTTTCTTT
CDR3 protein: CASSLFSDKLNTEAFF

clone size: -
J gene: TRBJ1-3
CDR3 length: 16
V gene: TRBV6-1
D gene: -
CDR3 DNA: TGTGCCAGCAGTGAGACAGGACGTTTCTCTGGAAACACCATATATTTT
CDR3 protein: CASSETGRFSGNTIYF

clone size: -
J gene: TRBJ2-7
CDR3 length: 13
V gene: TRBV7-9
D gene: -
CDR3 DNA: TGTGCCAGCAGCTTAGAGGGGGATTACGAGCAGTACTTC
CDR3 protein: CASSLEGDYEQYF

clone size: -
J gene: TRBJ2-5
CDR3 length: 14
V gene: TRBV29-1
D gene: TRBD2
CDR3 DNA: TGCAGCGTTAACTGGCGGGGGGTTCCAGAGACCCAGTACTTC
CDR3 protein: CSVNWRGVPETQYF

clone size: -
J gene: TRBJ1-1
CDR3 length: 16
V gene: TRBV19
D gene: TRBD1
CDR3 DNA: TGTGCCAGTCTCATCCCGGACAGGGCGAGGAACACTGAAGCTTTCTTT
CDR3 protein: CASLIPDRARNTEAFF

clone size: -
J gene: TRBJ2-7
CDR3 length: 15
V gene: TRBV15
D gene: TRBD2
CDR3 DNA: TGTGCCGCCAGCAGGGTAAATAGCGGGGCCTACGAGCAGTACTTC
CDR3 protein: CAASRVNSGAYEQYF

clone size: few
J gene: TRBJ1-2
CDR3 length: 14
V gene: TRBV13
D gene: TRBD1
CDR3 DNA: TGTGCCAGCAGCTCGGGGACAGGACAAGATGGCTACACCTTC
CDR3 protein: CASSSGTGQDGYTF

clone size: -
J gene: TRBJ1-5
CDR3 length: 13
V gene: TRBV6-1
D gene: -
CDR3 DNA: TGTGCCAGCAGTGGAATCAGGGGACAGCCCCAGCATTTT
CDR3 protein: CASSGIRGQPQHF

clone size: -
J gene: TRBJ2-3
CDR3 length: 15
V gene: TRBV7-9
D gene: TRBD1
CDR3 DNA: TGTGCCAGCAGCTCAACAGGGGGCTACAAAGATACGCAGTATTTT
CDR3 protein: CASSSTGGYKDTQYF

clone size: -
J gene: TRBJ2-3
CDR3 length: 14
V gene: TRBV6-1
D gene: -
CDR3 DNA: TGTGCCAGCTTAGGGGCGATGGGCACAGATACGCAGTATTTT
CDR3 protein: CASLGAMGTDTQYF

clone size: -
J gene: TRBJ2-3
CDR3 length: 12
V gene: TRBV6-5
D gene: -
CDR3 DNA: TGTGCCAGCAGTTTAGGGGGAGATACGCAGTATTTT
CDR3 protein: CASSLGGDTQYF

clone size: once
J gene: TRBJ1-4
CDR3 length: 15
V gene: TRBV7-9
D gene: TRBD1
CDR3 DNA: TGTGCCAGCAGCAACAGACAGGGGGCAAATGAAAAACTGTTTTTT
CDR3 protein: CASSNRQGANEKLFF

clone size: -
J gene: TRBJ1-5
CDR3 length: 13
V gene: TRBV28
D gene: -
CDR3 DNA: TGTGCCAGCAGTTTCCGGAGCAATCAGCCCCAGCATTTT
CDR3 protein: CASSFRSNQPQHF

clone size: -
J gene: TRBJ2-1
CDR3 length: 15
V gene: TRBV7-6
D gene: -
CDR3 DNA: TGTGCCAGCAGCTTAGCCCCGGGAGAAAACAATGAGCAGTTCTTC
CDR3 protein: CASSLAPGENNEQFF

clone size: -
J gene: TRBJ1-2
CDR3 length: 15
V gene: TRBV27
D gene: -
CDR3 DNA: TGTGCCAGCAGTTTATCGACCGACAGGCGGTATGGCTACACCTTC
CDR3 protein: CASSLSTDRRYGYTF

clone size: -
J gene: TRBJ2-1
CDR3 length: 18
V gene: TRBV7-9
D gene: -
CDR3 DNA: TGTGCCAGCAGCCCACGGCTCGGGCAGGGGCGTCTCCCCAATGAGCAGTTCTTC
CDR3 protein: CASSPRLGQGRLPNEQFF

clone size: -
J gene: TRBJ1-2
CDR3 length: 13
V gene: TRBV28
D gene: -
CDR3 DNA: TGTGCCAGCAGTTTTCGGTCTAGAGCTGGCTACACCTTC
CDR3 protein: CASSFRSRAGYTF

clone size: -
J gene: TRBJ1-5
CDR3 length: 15
V gene: TRBV7-2
D gene: -
CDR3 DNA: TGTGCCAGCAGCTTGGGACACAATAGCAATCAGCCCCAGCATTTT
CDR3 protein: CASSLGHNSNQPQHF

clone size: -
J gene: TRBJ2-1
CDR3 length: 15
V gene: TRBV28
D gene: -
CDR3 DNA: TGTGCCAGCAGTTGGGGGCCGCCTCCCTACAATGAGCAGTTCTTC
CDR3 protein: CASSWGPPPYNEQFF

clone size: -
J gene: TRBJ1-5
CDR3 length: 17
V gene: TRBV7-9
D gene: TRBD1
CDR3 DNA: TGTGCCAGCAGCCGCACGACGGACAGGGGAAGCAATCAGCCCCAGCATTTT
CDR3 protein: CASSRTTDRGSNQPQHF

clone size: -
J gene: TRBJ1-6
CDR3 length: 18
V gene: TRBV6-1
D gene: TRBD1
CDR3 DNA: TGTGCCAGCAGTGAAGCGAGCGAGGCAGGGGGATATAATTCACCCCTCCACTTT
CDR3 protein: CASSEASEAGGYNSPLHF

clone size: -
J gene: TRBJ2-2
CDR3 length: 14
V gene: TRBV18
D gene: -
CDR3 DNA: TGTGCCAGCTCACCTATTAGGAGATCCGGGGAGCTGTTTTTT
CDR3 protein: CASSPIRRSGELFF

clone size: -
J gene: TRBJ2-5
CDR3 length: 13
V gene: TRBV29-1
D gene: TRBD1
CDR3 DNA: TGCAGCGTTGAAACAGGGGGCGAAGAGACCCAGTACTTC
CDR3 protein: CSVETGGEETQYF

clone size: -
J gene: TRBJ2-1
CDR3 length: 12
V gene: TRBV6-1
D gene: -
CDR3 DNA: TGTGCCAGCACTAGCTCCTACAATGAGCAGTTCTTC
CDR3 protein: CASTSSYNEQFF

clone size: -
J gene: TRBJ2-4
CDR3 length: 14
V gene: TRBV5-1
D gene: -
CDR3 DNA: TGCGCCAGCAGCTTGGAAGGGGCAGGGGACATTCAGTACTTC
CDR3 protein: CASSLEGAGDIQYF

clone size: -
J gene: TRBJ2-3
CDR3 length: 14
V gene: TRBV19
D gene: -
CDR3 DNA: TGTGCCAGTAGTCCTAGGGCGGGGACCCTAACGCAGTATTTT
CDR3 protein: CASSPRAGTLTQYF

clone size: -
J gene: TRBJ2-7
CDR3 length: 17
V gene: TRBV5-1
D gene: TRBD1
CDR3 DNA: TGCGCCAGCAAACGGGTGCTAGACAGGGGGCCTTCAGGCGAGCAGTACTTC
CDR3 protein: CASKRVLDRGPSGEQYF

clone size: few
J gene: TRBJ2-4
CDR3 length: 14
V gene: TRBV19
D gene: -
CDR3 DNA: TGTGCCAGTAGTATAAACAGGGTCAAAAACATTCAGTACTTC
CDR3 protein: CASSINRVKNIQYF

clone size: -
J gene: TRBJ2-3
CDR3 length: 15
V gene: TRBV28
D gene: TRBD2
CDR3 DNA: TGTGCCAGCAGTACCCAGCGGGATAGCACAGATACGCAGTATTTT
CDR3 protein: CASSTQRDSTDTQYF

clone size: few
J gene: TRBJ1-1
CDR3 length: 16
V gene: TRBV5-1
D gene: TRBD1
CDR3 DNA: TGCGCCAGCAGCTTGGTTCAGGGGGCGAAGAACACTGAAGCTTTCTTT
CDR3 protein: CASSLVQGAKNTEAFF

clone size: -
J gene: TRBJ2-1
CDR3 length: 19
V gene: TRBV10-3
D gene: -
CDR3 DNA: TGTGCCATCAGTGAGTCGATGGCACCTAGTATGATTCTGAACAATGAGCAGTTCTTC
CDR3 protein: CAISESMAPSMILNNEQFF

clone size: -
J gene: TRBJ2-7
CDR3 length: 15
V gene: TRBV29-1
D gene: -
CDR3 DNA: TGCAGCGTTGAAGATCCCAACAGCCCCCCCTACGAGCAGTACTTC
CDR3 protein: CSVEDPNSPPYEQYF

clone size: -
J gene: TRBJ2-3
CDR3 length: 17
V gene: TRBV4-1
D gene: -
CDR3 DNA: TGCGCCAGCAGCCAAGATGGGGGGGGCTACATCACAGATACGCAGTATTTT
CDR3 protein: CASSQDGGGYITDTQYF

clone size: few
J gene: TRBJ2-7
CDR3 length: 15
V gene: TRBV5-5
D gene: TRBD1
CDR3 DNA: TGTGCCAGCAGCTACGTCGGACAGGCAGCCTACGAGCAGTACTTC
CDR3 protein: CASSYVGQAAYEQYF

clone size: -
J gene: TRBJ1-1
CDR3 length: 16
V gene: TRBV4-3
D gene: TRBD1
CDR3 DNA: TGCGCCAGCAGCCAAGACGCGACAGGGCGTGTTACTGAAGCTTTCTTT
CDR3 protein: CASSQDATGRVTEAFF

clone size: -
J gene: TRBJ1-5
CDR3 length: 15
V gene: TRBV9
D gene: -
CDR3 DNA: TGTGCCAGCAGCGAGACAGAGTATAGCAATCAGCCCCAGCATTTT
CDR3 protein: CASSETEYSNQPQHF

clone size: -
J gene: TRBJ1-1
CDR3 length: 16
V gene: TRBV12-5
D gene: TRBD1
CDR3 DNA: TGTGCTAGTGGTCCGTCGGACAGGGGTCAGAACACTGAAGCTTTCTTT
CDR3 protein: CASGPSDRGQNTEAFF

clone size: -
J gene: TRBJ1-1
CDR3 length: 13
V gene: TRBV6-4
D gene: -
CDR3 DNA: TGTGCCAGCAGTGACCCCGAGAGCACTGAAGCTTTCTTT
CDR3 protein: CASSDPESTEAFF

clone size: -
J gene: TRBJ2-7
CDR3 length: 13
V gene: TRBV6-5
D gene: -
CDR3 DNA: TGTGCCAGCAGTCGGACAGACTCCTACGAGCAGTACTTC
CDR3 protein: CASSRTDSYEQYF

clone size: -
J gene: TRBJ1-2
CDR3 length: 14
V gene: TRBV9
D gene: -
CDR3 DNA: TGTGCCAGCAGCGTAGCCGGTGCTAACTATGGCTACACCTTC
CDR3 protein: CASSVAGANYGYTF

clone size: -
J gene: TRBJ2-5
CDR3 length: 14
V gene: TRBV19
D gene: TRBD1
CDR3 DNA: TGTGCCAGTAGCCCGGGACAGGGAGTGGAGACCCAGTACTTC
CDR3 protein: CASSPGQGVETQYF

clone size: -
J gene: TRBJ2-7
CDR3 length: 13
V gene: TRBV14
D gene: -
CDR3 DNA: TGTGCCAGCAGCCAAGATAATCCCCCCGAGCAGTACTTC
CDR3 protein: CASSQDNPPEQYF

clone size: -
J gene: TRBJ1-5
CDR3 length: 15
V gene: TRBV27
D gene: -
CDR3 DNA: TGTGCCAGCAGTTCCTCCTGGGGAGGGGATCAGCCCCAGCATTTT
CDR3 protein: CASSSSWGGDQPQHF

clone size: -
J gene: TRBJ1-5
CDR3 length: 19
V gene: TRBV15
D gene: -
CDR3 DNA: TGTGCCACCAGCAGTAACCCCTGGGGAGGGCCGGGAGGCAATCAGCCCCAGCATTTT
CDR3 protein: CATSSNPWGGPGGNQPQHF

clone size: -
J gene: TRBJ2-7
CDR3 length: 16
V gene: TRBV5-1
D gene: -
CDR3 DNA: TGCGCCAGCAGCTTGGTGGCAGCCCGCCCGGAGGACGAGCAGTACTTC
CDR3 protein: CASSLVAARPEDEQYF